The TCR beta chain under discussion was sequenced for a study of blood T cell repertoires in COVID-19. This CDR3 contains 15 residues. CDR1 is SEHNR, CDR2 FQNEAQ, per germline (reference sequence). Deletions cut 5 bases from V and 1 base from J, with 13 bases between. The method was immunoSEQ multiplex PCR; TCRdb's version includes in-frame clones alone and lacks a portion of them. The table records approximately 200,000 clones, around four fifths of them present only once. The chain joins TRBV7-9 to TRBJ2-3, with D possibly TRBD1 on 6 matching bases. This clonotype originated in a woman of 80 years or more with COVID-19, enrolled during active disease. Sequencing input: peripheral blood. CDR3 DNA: TGTGCCAGCAGCCCAGGGGTGCGGGGCACAGATACGCAGTATTTT. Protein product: CASSPGVRGTDTQYF. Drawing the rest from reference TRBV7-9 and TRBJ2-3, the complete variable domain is DTGVSQNPRHKITKRGQNVTFRCDPISEHNRLYWYRQTLGQGPEFLTYFQNEAQLEKSRLLSDRFSAERPKGSFSTLEIQRTEQGDSAMYLCASSPGVRGTDTQYFGPGTRLTVL.